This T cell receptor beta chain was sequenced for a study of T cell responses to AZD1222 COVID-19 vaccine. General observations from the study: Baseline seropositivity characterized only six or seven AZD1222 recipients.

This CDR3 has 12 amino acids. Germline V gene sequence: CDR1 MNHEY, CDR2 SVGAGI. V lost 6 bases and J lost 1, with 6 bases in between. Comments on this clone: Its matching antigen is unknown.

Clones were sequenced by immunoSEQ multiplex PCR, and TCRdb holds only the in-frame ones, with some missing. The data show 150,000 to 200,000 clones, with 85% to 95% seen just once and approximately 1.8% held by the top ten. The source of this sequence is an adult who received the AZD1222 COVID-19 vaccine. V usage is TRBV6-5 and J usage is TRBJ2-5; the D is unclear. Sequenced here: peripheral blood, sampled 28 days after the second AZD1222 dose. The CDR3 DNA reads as TGTGCCAGCAGGCCTAGCCAAGAGACCCAGTACTTC. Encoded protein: CASRPSQETQYF.